This TCR beta chain stems from a study of spatial heterogeneity in lung cancer. Study-level background: The library had UMIs, and each TCR and UMI pair averaged more than ten raw reads.

Overall study results and limits: Counts for ubiquitous and regional expanded TCRs went along with ubiquitous and regional nonsynonymous mutations, respectively. Tumor mutation count correlated with how many alpha and beta TCRs expanded intratumorally.

In this sample, this clonotype turned up many times. Antigen: not known. Found in a library prepared for alpha chains, this beta chain is an off-target read, and its abundance has little meaning. MiXCR was run by TCRdb on the 5' RACE reads, yielding one entry per CDR3 protein. The sample records fewer than 10,000 distinct CDR3 sequences, less than 8.5% being singletons. Time point described: sample taken at primary tumor resection. Untreated early-stage non-small cell lung cancer patients, approximately 76 in total, were the donors. Whole RNA came from tumor, nontumor lung or frozen PBMC and was sequenced without being sorted. In germline, CDR1 is SGHVS, CDR2 FNYEAQ. Trimming removed 0 bases at V and 7 bases at J, with 7 bases between. The CDR3 totals 13 residues.

The sequence derives from a female donor with early-stage non-small cell lung cancer. The chain employs TRBV7-6 and TRBJ2-1; D unclear. Sample: lung tumor tissue, taken at surgery. This chain's CDR3 is CASSLAGMNEQFF. CDR3 coding DNA: TGTGCCAGCAGCTTAGCGGGAATGAATGAGCAGTTCTTC.